One sample yielded the 16 T cell receptor beta chains listed below, sequenced in a study of T cell repertoires in cytomegalovirus infection. MiXCR, run by TCRdb on the reads, gives a single entry per CDR3 protein. Here the sample spans some 500,000 distinct CDR3 sequences, around a third being singletons. Their antigens are not known. Material: cultured PBMCs, obtained from culture after CMV antigen stimulation. Receptors originate from a human donor in good health (CMV status not recorded). Some clones in this sample may be carry-over from other donors' samples.

The gene calls are TRBV19 and TRBJ2-7, with TRBD2 matching over 7 bases. Germline loops: CDR1 LNHDA, CDR2 SQIVND (reference sequence). The ends lost 3 bases at V and 0 bases at J; junction bases unmatched: 2. The CDR3 is 14 residues long. The CDR3: CASSMTSPSYEQYF. The CDR3 bases are TGTGCCAGTAGTATGACTAGCCCCTCCTACGAGCAGTACTTC.

V and J are TRBV27 and TRBJ2-1; 9 nucleotides line up with TRBD2. The CDR3 loop spans 17 amino acids. Trimming at V came to 5 bases and at J to 7 bases, leaving 15 bases not matched to a gene. The germline V gene has CDR1 MNHEY and CDR2 SMNVEV (reference sequence). The CDR3 spells CASSLRPTGTSLNEQFF. CDR3 DNA sequence: TGTGCCAGCAGTCTACGACCGACCGGGACTAGCTTGAATGAGCAGTTCTTC.

The chain has TRBV4-1 and TRBJ1-2, with 7 bases matching TRBD1. Germline V gives CDR1 MGHRA, CDR2 YSYEKL. Trimming cost V 4 bases and J 4 bases; bases outside gene matches: 12. The CDR3 loop spans 16 amino acids. For the CDR3, the DNA is TGCGCCAGCAGCCCAAAAACAGGGGCGGTTGGCTATGGCTACACCTTC. Translated, it gives CASSPKTGAVGYGYTF.

This clonotype appeared a single time. The J gene is TRBJ2-5, the V gene TRBV6-1; TRBD1 might be the D (7 bases). CDR1 is MNHNS, CDR2 SASEGT, per germline. V was shortened by 5 bases and J by 5 bases, with 15 bases between the two germline ends. CDR3 size: 14 residues. CDR3 sequence: CASSLGRGRETQYF. Written as DNA, the CDR3 is TGTGCCAGCAGTTTGGGCAGGGGGAGGGAGACCCAGTACTTC.

The chain links TRBV7-8 to TRBJ2-2; TRBD2 might be the D (6 bases). CDR1 and CDR2 (germline): SGHVS, FQNEAQ. The V end lost 5 bases, the J end lost 5 bases, and 12 bases lay between the germline ends. The CDR3 has 14 amino acids. The CDR3 sequence: CASSLGLMTGELFF. CDR3 DNA: TGTGCCAGCAGCCTCGGACTAATGACCGGGGAGCTGTTTTTT.

This clonotype has more than one count but fewer than ten. The rearrangement links TRBV12-3 or TRBV12-4 to TRBJ1-2; a weak D match, TRBD1 (5 bases). The CDR3 runs 14 residues. V dropped 3 bases and J dropped 5 bases, with 13 bases sitting between them. CDR3 in DNA: TGTGCCAGCAGTTTTCGTCGTGGGGGGTATGGCTACACCTTC. It encodes CASSFRRGGYGYTF.

The chain is built from TRBV5-1 and TRBJ2-2; possibly TRBD2 for D (6 bases). The V gene lost 4 bases and the J gene lost 0 bases, with 10 bases spanning the gap. This CDR3 has 15 residues. Germline CDR1 is SGHRS and CDR2 is YFSETQ. Written as DNA, the CDR3 is TGCGCCAGCAGCACGGGGACTTCGAACACCGGGGAGCTGTTTTTT. Amino acids: CASSTGTSNTGELFF.

This clonotype appeared a few times. The chain uses TRBV19 and TRBJ1-5; no clear D gene. Looked up from germline, CDR1 is LNHDA and CDR2 is SQIVND (reference sequence). V lost 7 bases and J lost 7, with 23 bases in between. CDR3 size: 16 residues. The DNA of the CDR3 is TGTGCCAGTACCCATCGGCCCCGTACTTCCCTACAGCCCCAGCATTTT. The encoded protein is CASTHRPRTSLQPQHF.

J is TRBJ1-2 and V is TRBV12-3 or TRBV12-4; D not resolved. V lost 1 base, J lost 3 bases, and 6 bases lay in between. The CDR3 has 13 residues. CDR3 sequence: CASSLGRHYGYTF. The CDR3 DNA follows: TGTGCCAGCAGTTTAGGACGGCACTATGGCTACACCTTC.

This clonotype was detected a few times. V is TRBV6-6 and J is TRBJ2-7; no reliable D call. This CDR3 comprises 15 residues. The V gene's germline CDR1 is MNHNY and CDR2 SVGAGI (reference sequence). V lost 0 bases and J lost 3, with 12 bases in between. The CDR3 DNA sequence: TGTGCCAGCAGTTACTCGGAAGGCGTACGCTACGAGCAGTACTTC. It yields the protein CASSYSEGVRYEQYF.

The sample holds a few counts of this clonotype. CDR3 sequence: CASSLDGWAVHTGELFF. The CDR3 coding sequence is TGTGCCAGCAGCTTAGATGGGTGGGCCGTTCACACCGGGGAGCTGTTTTTT. The rearrangement joins TRBV11-3 to TRBJ2-2; D gene uncertain. CDR3 size: 17 residues. The germline gives CDR1 SGHNT, CDR2 YENEEA. Trimming removed 0 bases at V and 3 bases at J, with 14 bases between.

The chain employs TRBV28 and TRBJ1-2, with D possibly TRBD1 on 5 matching bases. V lost 4 bases and J lost 1, with 7 bases in between. Looked up from germline, CDR1 is MDHEN and CDR2 is SYDVKM. This CDR3 is built from 13 residues. For the CDR3, the DNA is TGTGCCAGCAGTTCGACAGTTAACTATGGCTACACCTTC. This codes for CASSSTVNYGYTF.

The chain combines TRBV7-2 with TRBJ2-5; TRBD2 matches at 7 bases. Germline CDR1 is SGHTA and CDR2 is FQGNSA. J was trimmed by 5 bases and V by 3 bases; bases with no gene match: 9. The CDR3 runs 15 residues. The CDR3 sequence is CASSLGLTPRETQYF. In DNA form, the CDR3 reads TGTGCCAGCAGCTTGGGACTAACCCCCCGGGAGACCCAGTACTTC.

The J gene is TRBJ2-1, the V gene TRBV11-3; no clear D gene. Trimming left V 3 bases short and J 4 bases short, with 22 bases between. From germline, CDR1 is SGHNT and CDR2 YENEEA. This CDR3 spans 18 amino acids. The CDR3 DNA is TGTGCCAGCAGCTTGGCCGGGTTAGCTTACAACATTTACAATGAGCAGTTCTTC. Its translation: CASSLAGLAYNIYNEQFF.

Ten or more counts support this clonotype. The chain links TRBV12-3 or TRBV12-4 to TRBJ1-5; 10 nucleotides agree with TRBD1. V was pared by 6 bases and J by 0 bases, with 5 bases of the junction left unmatched. The CDR3 contains 16 residues. CDR3 nucleotides: TGTGCCAGCAGCCCGGGACAGGGGATTAGCAATCAGCCCCAGCATTTT. Translating gives CASSPGQGISNQPQHF.

The chain joins TRBV4-2 to TRBJ2-5; tentative D call: TRBD2 (6 bases). The CDR3 consists of 16 residues. Germline V gives CDR1 LGHNA, CDR2 YNFKEQ. Trimming stripped 2 bases from V and 4 bases from J, with 17 bases between. The CDR3 sequence is CASSQLWRDLAETQYF. The CDR3 region has the DNA TGTGCCAGCAGCCAACTTTGGCGGGATCTGGCAGAGACCCAGTACTTC.